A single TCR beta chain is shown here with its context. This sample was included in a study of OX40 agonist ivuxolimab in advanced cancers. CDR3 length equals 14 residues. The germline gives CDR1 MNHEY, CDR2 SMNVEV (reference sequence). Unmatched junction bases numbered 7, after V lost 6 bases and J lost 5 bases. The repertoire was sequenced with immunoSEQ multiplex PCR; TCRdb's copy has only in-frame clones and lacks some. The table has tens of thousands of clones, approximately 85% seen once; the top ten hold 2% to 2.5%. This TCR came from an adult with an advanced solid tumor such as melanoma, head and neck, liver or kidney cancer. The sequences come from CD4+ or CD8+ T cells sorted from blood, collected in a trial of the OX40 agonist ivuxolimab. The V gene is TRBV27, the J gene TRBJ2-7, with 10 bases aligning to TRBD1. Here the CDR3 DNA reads TGTGCCAGCAGCCTGGGACAGGGGATCGACGAGCAGTACTTC. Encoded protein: CASSLGQGIDEQYF.